Below are 20 T cell receptor beta chains sequenced from a single sample in a study of shared clonotypes between healthy human individuals. Sequencing used immunoSEQ multiplex PCR; TCRdb keeps in-frame clones, though not all of them. The sample lists about 2.3 million clones, over 85% occurring once. The sample was naive CD4+ T cells from PBMCs. Sample subset: CD45RA+ positively selected. All receptors derive from a man between 18 and 35 years old in good health. Some clones in this sample may be carry-over from other donors' samples.

The rearrangement uses TRBV6-1 and TRBJ2-2, with D unclear. Germline V gene sequence: CDR1 MNHNS, CDR2 SASEGT. This CDR3 contains 12 residues. Trimming removed 6 bases at V and 5 bases at J, with 7 bases between. Here the CDR3 reads CASSKFTGELFF. CDR3 bases: TGTGCCAGCAGCAAATTTACCGGGGAGCTGTTTTTT.

The rearrangement joins TRBV18 to TRBJ2-1; the match to TRBD2 covers 14 bases. Germline V CDR1 and CDR2: KGHSH, LQKENI. V lost 4 bases and J lost 5; bases outside the gene matches: 1. The CDR3 totals 15 residues. CDR3 coding DNA: TGTGCCAGCTCACAGGGACTAGCGGGGGACAATGAGCAGTTCTTC. Protein: CASSQGLAGDNEQFF.

The CDR3 sequence: CASSNQGASEKLFF. CDR3 DNA: TGCGCCAGCAGCAATCAGGGGGCAAGTGAAAAACTGTTTTTT. V and J are TRBV5-1 and TRBJ1-4; 8 bases match TRBD1. The CDR3 contains 14 residues. V gave up 4 bases and J gave up 7 bases; unmatched junction bases: 6. Germline CDR1 SGHRS, CDR2 YFSETQ.

The chain combines TRBV2 with TRBJ1-5; D gene unclear. The germline V gene has CDR1 SNHLY and CDR2 FYNNEI. The V end was cut by 0 bases, the J end by 2 bases, with 5 bases between. CDR3 length: 14 residues. CDR3 DNA: TGTGCCAGCAGTGAAGCAGGGCGCAATCAGCCCCAGCATTTT. Translating it yields CASSEAGRNQPQHF.

This clone was counted a single time. The J gene is TRBJ2-5, the V gene TRBV10-3, with D unresolved. This CDR3 is built from 13 residues. Trimming cost V 0 bases and J 5 bases, with 7 bases left between them. Germline V CDR1 and CDR2: ENHRY, SYGVKD. The CDR3 is CAISESTLETQYF. The CDR3 DNA follows: TGTGCCATCAGTGAGTCGACTCTGGAGACCCAGTACTTC.

This clone was seen only a few times. This chain joins TRBV19 and TRBJ2-2, with 10 bases lining up with TRBD1. CDR1 and CDR2 (germline): LNHDA, SQIVND (reference sequence). J lost 3 bases, V lost 6 bases, and 1 base had no gene match. The length of the CDR3 is 14 residues. CDR3 DNA: TGTGCCAGTAGGGGACAGGGGTACACCGGGGAGCTGTTTTTT. Protein product: CASRGQGYTGELFF.

This clone was detected only once. The chain is built from TRBV7-9 and TRBJ1-3; D call uncertain. The CDR3 sequence is 15 residues long. The ends were cut back, 2 bases at V and 4 bases at J, with 12 bases in the middle. Per the germline V gene, CDR1 is SEHNR and CDR2 is FQNEAQ (reference sequence). In nucleotides, the CDR3 is TGTGCCAGCAGCTTATCAGGAGGGCACGGAAACACCATATATTTT. Residues: CASSLSGGHGNTIYF.

The chain is built from TRBV5-1 and TRBJ1-4; 7 nucleotides agree with TRBD1. Looked up from germline, CDR1 is SGHRS and CDR2 is YFSETQ. The junction had 13 bases not matched to a gene; V was cut back by 4 bases and J by 7 bases. This CDR3 spans 16 amino acids. CDR3 sequence (DNA): TGCGCCAGCAGCGCGCTGGCAGGGGGTCGTGGTGAAAAACTGTTTTTT. Its protein is CASSALAGGRGEKLFF. The variable domain in full, with the rest retrieved from reference TRBV5-1 and TRBJ1-4, is KAGVTQTPRYLIKTRGQQVTLSCSPISGHRSVSWYQQTPGQGLQFLFEYFSETQRNKGNFPGRFSGRQFSNSRSEMNVSTLELGDSALYLCASSALAGGRGEKLFFGSGTQLSVL.

The chain has TRBV28 and TRBJ1-2; D remains unclear. The CDR3 length is 14 residues. In germline, CDR1 is MDHEN, CDR2 SYDVKM. V shed 6 bases and J shed 3 bases, with 14 bases lying between them. The CDR3 loop reads CASRTHEGDYGYTF. The CDR3 DNA follows: TGTGCCAGCAGGACCCACGAGGGAGACTATGGCTACACCTTC.

This clone has a single count. This chain uses TRBV20-1 with TRBJ2-5, with D unclear. This CDR3 spans 11 amino acids. Trimming stripped 6 bases from V and 2 bases from J, with 7 bases between. Germline V gene sequence: CDR1 DFQATT, CDR2 SNEGSKA (reference sequence). In nucleotides, the CDR3 is TGCAGTGCCGCACGGCAAGAGACCCAGTACTTC. This translates into CSAARQETQYF.

The gene calls are TRBV9 and TRBJ2-5; TRBD2 matches at 10 bases. The CDR3 extends over 15 amino acids. J lost 5 bases, V lost 0 bases, and 4 bases had no gene match. Germline CDR1 is SGDLS and CDR2 is YYNGEE. The CDR3 sequence is CASSVDPSGSETQYF. The CDR3 nucleotides read TGTGCCAGCAGCGTAGATCCTAGCGGGAGTGAGACCCAGTACTTC.

This clone was counted only a few times. This chain links TRBV5-1 with TRBJ1-1, with unresolved D. With 0 bases removed from V and 4 bases from J, the gap between germline ends came to 13 bases. Germline CDR1 is SGHRS and CDR2 is YFSETQ. The CDR3 sequence is 15 residues long. CDR3 protein: CASSLEGRGVTEAFF. CDR3 DNA: TGCGCCAGCAGCTTGGAGGGTAGAGGTGTCACTGAAGCTTTCTTT.

This chain links TRBV7-8 with TRBJ2-7; TRBD1 aligns across 10 bases. This CDR3 has 16 amino acids. Germline CDR1 reads SGHVS; CDR2 reads FQNEAQ. The J segment lost 4 bases and the V segment lost 0 bases, leaving 6 bases of the junction unmatched. For the CDR3, the DNA is TGTGCCAGCAGCTTAGCGGGACAGGGGATAGTATACGAGCAGTACTTC. Its translation: CASSLAGQGIVYEQYF.

The chain combines TRBV2 with TRBJ2-3, with 10 bases lining up with TRBD2. The CDR3 extends over 15 amino acids. Trimming removed 7 bases from V and 7 bases from J; junction bases left unmatched: 11. Germline loops: CDR1 SNHLY, CDR2 FYNNEI. CDR3 region: CASTTLAGDSNTQYF. The DNA for the CDR3 is TGTGCCAGCACCACCCTAGCGGGAGACTCAAATACGCAGTATTTT.

The chain employs TRBV6-1 and TRBJ1-5; possibly TRBD1 for D (5 bases). Trimming took 2 bases from V and 2 from J, leaving 7 bases between them. Germline V gene sequence: CDR1 MNHNS, CDR2 SASEGT. The CDR3 loop spans 14 amino acids. CDR3: CASSERRGNQPQHF. The DNA of the CDR3 is TGTGCCAGCAGTGAACGCAGGGGCAATCAGCCCCAGCATTTT.

The rearrangement uses TRBV27 and TRBJ1-1, with unresolved D. Germline V gene data show CDR1 as MNHEY and CDR2 as SMNVEV (reference sequence). V dropped 5 bases and J dropped 3 bases, with 13 bases sitting between them. This CDR3 is 14 amino acids long. CDR3 sequence reads: CASSPWSGHTEAFF. CDR3 nucleotide sequence: TGTGCCAGCAGTCCCTGGTCCGGGCACACTGAAGCTTTCTTT.

The genes are TRBV5-4 and TRBJ1-3; possibly TRBD1 for D (6 bases). This CDR3 region has 17 residues. CDR1 is SGHNT and CDR2 is YYREEE in the germline V gene (reference sequence). Deletions cut 0 bases from V and 0 bases from J, with 13 bases between. This chain's CDR3 is CASSLVQGPSSGNTIYF. Here the CDR3 DNA reads TGTGCCAGCAGCTTGGTCCAGGGGCCCAGCTCTGGAAACACCATATATTTT. Full variable domain (remainder filled in from reference TRBV5-4 and TRBJ1-3): ETGVTQSPTHLIKTRGQQVTLRCSSQSGHNTVSWYQQALGQGPQFIFQYYREEENGRGNFPPRFSGLQFPNYSSELNVNALELDDSALYLCASSLVQGPSSGNTIYFGEGSWLTVV.

This chain connects TRBV7-2 to TRBJ2-3; D is uncertain. Trimming took off 2 bases at V and 0 bases at J, with 9 bases between the two ends. The germline V gene has CDR1 SGHTA and CDR2 FQGNSA. The CDR3 loop spans 15 amino acids. Written as DNA, the CDR3 is TGTGCCAGCAGCTTATTGGTAACAAGCACAGATACGCAGTATTTT. Translation: CASSLLVTSTDTQYF.

The V call is TRBV28, the J call TRBJ2-7, with D uncertain. Per germline, CDR1 MDHEN and CDR2 SYDVKM. V lost 7 bases, J lost 6 bases, and 19 bases lay in between. The CDR3 contains 14 residues. In DNA form, the CDR3 reads TGTGCCAGCAATAGAGACCGGCTTATCTCCGAGCAGTACTTC. This codes for CASNRDRLISEQYF.

As concerns this clone: Other DNA sequences from this sample encode an identical CDR3 as well. The chain employs TRBV6-1 and TRBJ1-2; 7 nucleotides agree with TRBD1. Trimming cost V 3 bases and J 2 bases; bases outside gene matches: 3. The CDR3 has 14 amino acids. Germline V gene data show CDR1 as MNHNS and CDR2 as SASEGT. CDR3 bases: TGTGCCAGCAGTGACAGAGGGGGCAACTATGGCTACACCTTC. It yields the protein CASSDRGGNYGYTF.